This T cell receptor (beta chain) was sequenced in a study of blood T cell repertoires in COVID-19. The study recruited people aged about 18 to 95 years across about two dozen US areas. Cohorts were assigned according to the clinical history that participants reported. CDR1 is MNHNS and CDR2 is SASEGT in the germline V gene. This CDR3 comprises 20 residues. Trimming cost V 3 bases and J 0 bases; bases outside gene matches: 12. Original processing methods: Amplification with reference gene primers provided the estimates of nucleated cell counts. Only in-frame clones appear in the TCRdb table, and some are missing; sequencing was by immunoSEQ multiplex PCR. The D gene and trimming were derived from the DNA, and the V and J assignments and clone size from that table. Of around 250,000 clones detected, roughly nine tenths appear once; the ten largest clones hold around 1.3%.

The chain has TRBV6-1 and TRBJ2-3, with 13 bases matching TRBD2. The sample comprised PBMCs or T cells enriched from blood (not recorded which). This clonotype originated in a human donor in a cohort exposed to, infected with or recovered from COVID-19 (not recorded which). The donor label of this sample is uncertain. CDR3 DNA sequence: TGTGCCAGCAGTGATACGGCGGGACTAGCGGGGTCGGCTAGCACAGATACGCAGTATTTT. It encodes CASSDTAGLAGSASTDTQYF.